Included here is one TCR beta chain sequence, with context. Antigen: not known. This specimen comes from a study of T cell clones after liver transplantation. At the level of the study: TCRbeta sequencing after a pre-transplant mixed lymphocyte reaction identified graft-donor-reactive clones, later tracked in post-transplant blood. General study results and limits: Rather than being deleted, graft donor-reactive T cells may have moved into the graft.

V was pared by 8 bases and J by 2 bases, with 3 bases of the junction left unmatched. CDR3 length: 14 amino acids. Per the germline V gene, CDR1 is SNHLY and CDR2 is FYNNEI. The data were produced by immunoSEQ multiplex PCR, yet TCRdb's version contains in-frame clones alone and is incomplete. The table includes tens of thousands of clones, less than 75% detected once. The chain uses TRBV2 and TRBJ2-1; TRBD1 matches at 10 bases. The sequence came from a human patient who received a liver transplant. The graft donor may be the source of some T cells. Here the sequenced sample was CD4+ T cells from blood, taken at the 22-month timepoint. The CDR3 spells CASRDRGAYNEQFF. As DNA, the CDR3 is TGTGCCAGCCGGGACAGGGGAGCCTACAATGAGCAGTTCTTC. Combining the CDR3 with reference TRBV2 and TRBJ2-1 gives the whole variable domain EPEVTQTPSHQVTQMGQEVILRCVPISNHLYFYWYRQILGQKVEFLVSFYNNEISEKSEIFDDQFSVERPDGSNFTLKIRSTKLEDSAMYFCASRDRGAYNEQFFGPGTRLTVL.